The 4 T cell receptor beta chains given below trace back to one sample, sequenced in a study of OX40 agonist ivuxolimab in advanced cancers. Sequencing was performed with immunoSEQ multiplex PCR; in TCRdb, only in-frame clones are kept and a portion is missing. The sample records roughly 65,000 clones, 80% to 90% being singletons. The material was CD4+ or CD8+ T cells sorted from blood, obtained in a trial of the OX40 agonist ivuxolimab. The receptor set was obtained from an adult with an advanced solid tumor such as melanoma, head and neck, liver or kidney cancer.

J is TRBJ2-7 and V is TRBV6-6; the D call may be TRBD1 or TRBD2 (5 bases each). Trimming shortened V by 1 base and J by 2 bases, and 12 bases separated the two germline ends. CDR3 length equals 15 residues. Germline-derived CDR1 and CDR2 are MNHNY and SVGAGI (reference sequence). Written as DNA, the CDR3 is TGTGCCAGCAGTTACTGGGGACGGAAAACCTACGAGCAGTACTTC. It translates to CASSYWGRKTYEQYF.

This clone was seen more than once but under ten times. V gene TRBV30 combines with J gene TRBJ1-3; possibly TRBD1 for D (6 bases). The ends were cut back, 1 base at V and 4 bases at J, with 11 bases in the middle. The V gene's germline CDR1 is GTSNPN and CDR2 SVGIG (reference sequence). The CDR3 extends over 14 amino acids. The CDR3 nucleotides read TGTGCCTGGAGTGAAACAGGGCTCGGAAACACCATATATTTT. Its protein is CAWSETGLGNTIYF. Using reference TRBV30 and TRBJ1-3 for the parts outside the CDR3, the full variable domain is SQTIHQWPATLVQPVGSPLSLECTVEGTSNPNLYWYRQAAGRGLQLLFYSVGIGQISSEVPQNLSASRPQDRQFILSSKKLLLSDSGFYLCAWSETGLGNTIYFGEGSWLTVV.

This sequence joins TRBV2 and TRBJ2-2, with D perhaps matching TRBD1 (5 bases). V was trimmed by 1 base and J by 4 bases, leaving 10 bases between them. This CDR3 region has 15 residues. Germline CDR1 SNHLY, CDR2 FYNNEI. The CDR3 DNA is TGTGCCAGCAGTGAAGTGCAGGGTGGCACCGGGGAGCTGTTTTTT. It is translated as CASSEVQGGTGELFF.

V usage is TRBV5-4 and J usage is TRBJ2-3; D remains unclear. Trimming pared 7 bases from V and 5 bases from J, leaving 2 bases between. The CDR3 has 9 amino acids. The V gene's germline CDR1 is SGHNT and CDR2 YYREEE (reference sequence). The CDR3, as DNA: TGTGCCAGCGGAGATACGCAGTATTTT. Its protein product is CASGDTQYF.